Each of the 17 T cell receptor beta chains below was sequenced from the same sample in a study of blood T cell repertoires in COVID-19. Produced via immunoSEQ multiplex PCR; TCRdb's table is partial and in-frame only. The profile shows 250,000 or so clones, about 88% of them singletons. The sequenced sample was peripheral blood. The receptors shown here come from a woman between 55 and 75 years old with COVID-19, enrolled during active disease.

The genes are TRBV6-2 or TRBV6-3 and TRBJ1-6; TRBD1 might be the D (5 bases). The CDR3 length is 15 residues. V dropped 5 bases and J dropped 9 bases, with 17 bases sitting between them. Germline CDR1 is MNHEY and CDR2 is SVGEGT. DNA of the CDR3: TGTGCCAGCAGTCCATCTCAGGGTCTGAGTTCACCCCTCCACTTT. Its translation: CASSPSQGLSSPLHF.

The chain combines TRBV28 with TRBJ1-4; D is unresolved. This CDR3 region has 15 residues. Germline-derived CDR1 and CDR2 are MDHEN and SYDVKM. The V gene lost 6 bases and the J gene lost 3 bases, with 14 bases spanning the gap. CDR3 bases: TGTGCCAGCAGGGCCTCGTTGGGCCCTAATGAAAAACTGTTTTTT. This translates into CASRASLGPNEKLFF. The variable domain in full, completed from reference TRBV28 and TRBJ1-4, reads DVKVTQSSRYLVKRTGEKVFLECVQDMDHENMFWYRQDPGLGLRLIYFSYDVKMKEKGDIPEGYSVSREKKERFSLILESASTNQTSMYLCASRASLGPNEKLFFGSGTQLSVL.

This clone occurred a few times. This CDR3 is also generated by other DNA sequences in the sample. CDR3 loop: CASSYRGSSGNTIYF. DNA of the CDR3: TGTGCCAGCAGTTACCGCGGATCTTCAGGAAACACCATATATTTT. The chain employs TRBV6-5 and TRBJ1-3; D gene ambiguous. This CDR3 spans 15 amino acids. Germline-derived CDR1 and CDR2 are MNHEY and SVGAGI. With 2 bases removed from V and 4 bases from J, the gap between germline ends came to 12 bases.

The CDR3 protein is CASSSPGNEQFF. The CDR3 region has the DNA TGTGCCAGCAGCTCGCCGGGCAATGAGCAGTTCTTC. This rearrangement joins TRBV7-3 to TRBJ2-1; D not resolved. This CDR3 has 12 amino acids. V was trimmed by 4 bases and J by 6 bases, leaving 7 bases between them. Germline CDR1 SGHTA, CDR2 FQGTGA. Full variable domain (missing parts from reference TRBV7-3 and TRBJ2-1): GAGVSQTPSNKVTEKGKYVELRCDPISGHTALYWYRQSLGQGPEFLIYFQGTGAADDSGLPNDRFFAVRPEGSVSTLKIQRTERGDSAVYLCASSSPGNEQFFGPGTRLTVL.

This sequence joins TRBV5-1 and TRBJ2-1; perhaps TRBD2 as D (6 bases). V dropped 5 bases and J dropped 2 bases, with 17 bases sitting between them. CDR1 is SGHRS and CDR2 is YFSETQ in the germline V gene. This CDR3 has 16 residues. The CDR3 region is CASRGGGVRPYNEQFF. For the CDR3, the DNA is TGCGCCAGCAGGGGGGGAGGTGTCCGCCCCTACAATGAGCAGTTCTTC.

This clone has a single count. This chain uses TRBV7-6 with TRBJ2-5; 11 nucleotides agree with TRBD2. The J segment lost 1 base and the V segment lost 4 bases, leaving 5 bases of the junction unmatched. The CDR3 spans 16 residues. Germline V lookup: CDR1 SGHVS, CDR2 FNYEAQ. The CDR3 is CASSSGLAAIQETQYF. As DNA, the CDR3 is TGTGCCAGCAGCTCGGGACTAGCGGCAATCCAAGAGACCCAGTACTTC.

This sequence joins TRBV7-2 and TRBJ1-2, with TRBD1 matching 7 bases. The CDR3 length is 14 residues. CDR1 is SGHTA and CDR2 is FQGNSA in the germline V gene. V lost 5 bases to trimming and J lost 4 bases; unmatched junction nucleotides: 7. CDR3 sequence: CASSPGTAFYGYTF. The CDR3 DNA reads TGTGCCAGCAGCCCAGGGACAGCCTTCTATGGCTACACCTTC.

The chain uses TRBV28 and TRBJ1-6, with D maybe TRBD1 (6 bases). This CDR3 region has 14 residues. Per the germline V gene, CDR1 is MDHEN and CDR2 is SYDVKM. V was trimmed by 5 bases and J by 9 bases, leaving 14 bases between them. DNA of the CDR3: TGTGCCAGCAGTACCCCAGGGGTGGCTTCACCCCTCCACTTT. Translating it yields CASSTPGVASPLHF.

The chain combines TRBV5-4 with TRBJ2-2, with unresolved D. From germline, CDR1 is SGHNT and CDR2 YYREEE (reference sequence). The CDR3 has 15 residues. The V end lost 0 bases, the J end lost 5 bases, and 11 bases lay between the germline ends. For the CDR3, the DNA is TGTGCCAGCAGCTTGGAGTCTCCTAGTACCGGGGAGCTGTTTTTT. Protein sequence: CASSLESPSTGELFF.

The chain couples TRBV30 to TRBJ2-1; 8 positions agree with TRBD2. Germline V CDR1 and CDR2: GTSNPN, SVGIG (reference sequence). The CDR3 length is 13 residues. V shed 8 bases and J 10 bases; nucleotides not matched to a gene: 13. DNA of the CDR3: TGTGCCGCGGCCGGGACTAGGGGATTAGAGCAGTTCTTC. This codes for CAAAGTRGLEQFF.

V gene TRBV30 combines with J gene TRBJ1-2, with 8 bases that match TRBD1. The V and J ends lost 3 bases and 8 bases, in that order; junction bases with no gene match: 8. The CDR3 consists of 13 residues. CDR1 and CDR2 (germline): GTSNPN, SVGIG (reference sequence). Here the CDR3 reads CAWSRGRFVGYTF. CDR3 bases: TGTGCCTGGAGCAGGGGGCGCTTCGTGGGCTACACCTTC.

The chain has TRBV6-1 and TRBJ1-5, with D possibly TRBD1 on 6 matching bases. Per germline, CDR1 MNHNS and CDR2 SASEGT. V lost 0 bases and J lost 5, with 11 bases in between. The CDR3 runs to 15 residues. The CDR3 loop reads CASSEAGGGDQPQHF. Written as DNA, the CDR3 is TGTGCCAGCAGTGAAGCGGGGGGGGGCGATCAGCCCCAGCATTTT.

This chain uses TRBV2 with TRBJ2-3; TRBD1 matches 12 bases. The CDR3 length is 15 residues. The germline V gene has CDR1 SNHLY and CDR2 FYNNEI. The V gene end was trimmed by 10 bases and the J gene end by 0 bases; junction bases not matched to a gene: 5. The CDR3 DNA sequence: TGTGCCATCGGGACAGGGGGCATGAGCACAGATACGCAGTATTTT. Protein sequence: CAIGTGGMSTDTQYF.

The chain combines TRBV28 with TRBJ2-7; a possible D gene is TRBD2 (6 bases). The CDR3 has 14 residues. Deletions cut 5 bases from V and 4 bases from J, with 15 bases between. The germline V gene has CDR1 MDHEN and CDR2 SYDVKM. The CDR3 sequence is CASSPPGGVYEQYF. The CDR3 coding sequence is TGTGCCAGCAGTCCCCCCGGCGGGGTATACGAGCAGTACTTC. Full variable domain (remainder filled in from reference TRBV28 and TRBJ2-7): DVKVTQSSRYLVKRTGEKVFLECVQDMDHENMFWYRQDPGLGLRLIYFSYDVKMKEKGDIPEGYSVSREKKERFSLILESASTNQTSMYLCASSPPGGVYEQYFGPGTRLTVT.

CDR3 DNA sequence: TGTGCCAGTAGTATTGGAACAGGGGGCACTAATGAAAAACTGTTTTTT. Amino acid sequence: CASSIGTGGTNEKLFF. The V and J genes are TRBV19 and TRBJ1-4; 9 bases align to TRBD1. CDR3 size: 16 residues. Per the germline V gene, CDR1 is LNHDA and CDR2 is SQIVND (reference sequence). V lost 3 bases and J lost 2; bases outside the gene matches: 4.

The chain combines TRBV25-1 with TRBJ1-6; D call uncertain. Trimming left V 4 bases short and J 7 bases short, with 11 bases between. CDR3 length equals 14 residues. Per germline, CDR1 MGHDK and CDR2 SYGVNS. CDR3 region: CASSGPSDNSPLHF. The CDR3 nucleotides read TGTGCCAGCAGTGGCCCTAGCGACAATTCACCCCTCCACTTT.

A remark on this clone: This same CDR3 is encoded by further DNA sequences in the sample. This sequence joins TRBV6-2 or TRBV6-3 and TRBJ1-5; 7 bases line up with TRBD1. CDR3 length equals 14 residues. The germline CDR1 and CDR2 sequences are MNHEY and SVGEGT. The V segment lost 2 bases and the J segment 6 bases; nucleotides outside the gene matches: 4. CDR3 bases: TGTGCCAGCAGTTACCGCCAGGGGGGTCAGCCCCAGCATTTT. This encodes CASSYRQGGQPQHF.